The clone carrying this T cell receptor beta chain has more than one count but fewer than ten. The antigen is unknown. PCR employed 60 Vbeta and 13 Jbeta primers. The data were produced by immunoSEQ multiplex PCR, yet TCRdb's version contains in-frame clones alone and is incomplete. The data hold 95,000 to 150,000 clones, with over 70% observed a single time. This specimen belongs to a study of cytomegalovirus exposure and HLA in healthy donors. Trimming left V 4 bases short and J 3 bases short, with 8 bases between. Germline V lookup: CDR1 SGHKS, CDR2 YYEKEE (reference sequence). CDR3 length: 12 residues. Study-level results: Based on reports, TCR beta sequences accurately predicted HLA-A and HLA-B alleles for most subjects.

The chain recombines TRBV5-5 with TRBJ2-7; D ambiguous. Material for sequencing was PBMCs. The sequence came from a man aged 40-49 years in good health and CMV-seropositive. CDR3: CASSRNGYEQYF. DNA for the CDR3: TGTGCCAGCAGCCGCAACGGCTACGAGCAGTACTTC.